This TCR beta chain emerged from a study of Graves' ophthalmopathy and Graves' hyperthyroidism. V lost 4 bases and J lost 3, with 10 bases in between. The CDR3 sequence is 13 residues long. CDR1 is SNHLY, CDR2 FYNNEI, per germline. Amplification of TCR beta CDR3 regions used RNA transcripts. HTBI primers were employed in first-round RT-PCR, then a second-round multiplex PCR followed. TCRdb reprocessed the multiplex PCR reads with MiXCR, giving one entry per CDR3 protein. The sample consists of some 750,000 distinct CDR3 sequences, 40% of them appearing once. A word on this clonotype: Its antigen is unidentified.

Study results and limitations: Ophthalmopathy could be told apart from stable hyperthyroidism by a 13-signature model (around 85% sensitivity, about 80% specificity). With 70.59% sensitivity and around 79% specificity, the model predicted ophthalmopathy progression.

This TCR came from an adult man with Graves' ophthalmopathy. V is TRBV2 and J is TRBJ2-7; D is ambiguous. The sequenced sample consisted of peripheral blood. The chain's CDR3 is CASSARDDYEQYF. DNA of the CDR3: TGTGCCAGCAGTGCTAGAGACGACTACGAGCAGTACTTC.